The 23 T cell receptor beta chains given below trace back to one sample, sequenced in a study of Graves' ophthalmopathy and Graves' hyperthyroidism. The study amplified TCR beta CDR3 regions using RNA transcripts. The first-round RT-PCR employed HTBI primers together with the Qiagen OneStep RT-PCR kit. A multiplex PCR was then performed as the second round. MiXCR, applied by TCRdb to the multiplex PCR reads, yields one record per CDR3 protein. The profile shows over a million distinct CDR3 sequences, 35% to 40% of them singletons. Sequences were obtained from peripheral blood or thyroid tissue (not recorded which). The receptors come from an adult man with Graves' hyperthyroidism.

This clonotype has a count of ten or more. The chain couples TRBV7-9 to TRBJ1-1, with 9 bases lining up with TRBD1. The CDR3 is 15 amino acids. The J segment lost 6 bases and the V segment lost 3 bases, leaving 8 bases of the junction unmatched. The V gene's germline CDR1 is SEHNR and CDR2 FQNEAQ (reference sequence). CDR3 sequence (DNA): TGTGCCAGCAGCTTCGGGGACAGGGTTGTCCCTGAAGCTTTCTTT. This sequence encodes CASSFGDRVVPEAFF.

This clonotype occurred a few times. The chain combines TRBV20-1 with TRBJ2-7; D possibly matches TRBD1 or TRBD2 (5 bases each). The CDR3 runs 12 residues. Germline V CDR1 and CDR2: DFQATT, SNEGSKA (reference sequence). Deletions cut 6 bases from V and 4 bases from J, with 13 bases between. The CDR3 protein is CSAGADAYEQYF. The CDR3 DNA reads as TGCAGTGCCGGGGCGGACGCATACGAGCAGTACTTC.

Worth noting for this clonotype: This sequence may be a read error, since a much larger clone differs from it by one base. V gene TRBV7-2 combines with J gene TRBJ1-5, with D unclear. The CDR3 spans 16 residues. The germline gives CDR1 SGHTA, CDR2 FQGNSA. Written as DNA, the CDR3 is TGTGTCAGCAGTTACTCCTGGAGGGCAGGCAATCAGCCCCAGCATTTT. This codes for CVSSYSWRAGNQPQHF.

This clonotype was recorded many times. The gene calls are TRBV14 and TRBJ1-1, with D maybe TRBD1 (6 bases). This CDR3 has 14 residues. Germline CDR1 reads SGHDN; CDR2 reads FVKESK. V lost 4 bases and J 4 bases, leaving 13 bases between the germline ends. CDR3 nucleotide sequence: TGTGCCAGCAGCCTGAGGGGGGGTCTCACTGAAGCTTTCTTT. As protein: CASSLRGGLTEAFF.

The V call is TRBV6-5, the J call TRBJ1-5, with unresolved D. The CDR3 consists of 15 residues. Per the germline V gene, CDR1 is MNHEY and CDR2 is SVGAGI. The V and J ends lost 5 bases and 0 bases respectively, with 11 bases between them. DNA of the CDR3: TGTGCCAGCAGTGAATGGAGGGCTAGCAATCAGCCCCAGCATTTT. Encoded protein: CASSEWRASNQPQHF.

This clonotype was seen only a few times. The CDR3 protein is CASSYGRLYEQYF. CDR3 bases: TGTGCCAGCAGTTATGGTAGACTCTACGAGCAGTACTTC. The gene calls are TRBV6-5 and TRBJ2-7; D call uncertain. CDR3 length equals 13 residues. Trimming removed 3 bases from V and 3 bases from J, with 9 bases in between. Germline V lookup: CDR1 MNHEY, CDR2 SVGAGI.

The sample holds many counts of this clonotype. The chain uses TRBV7-6 and TRBJ1-2; TRBD1 aligns across 7 bases. This CDR3 region has 14 residues. V shed 5 bases, J shed 4 bases, and the junction held 7 bases outside the gene matches. Germline values: CDR1 SGHVS, CDR2 FNYEAQ. CDR3 DNA: TGTGCCAGCAGCAACCCGGGACAGATCTATGGCTACACCTTC. Translating it yields CASSNPGQIYGYTF. Using reference TRBV7-6 and TRBJ1-2 for the parts outside the CDR3, the full variable domain is GAGVSQSPRYKVTKRGQDVALRCDPISGHVSLYWYRQALGQGPEFLTYFNYEAQQDKSGLPNDRFSAERPEGSISTLTIQRTEQRDSAMYRCASSNPGQIYGYTFGSGTRLTVV.

This clonotype was counted at least ten times. J is TRBJ1-5 and V is TRBV19; D gene uncertain. Germline V gene data show CDR1 as LNHDA and CDR2 as SQIVND (reference sequence). The ends were cut back, 7 bases at V and 6 bases at J, with 10 bases in the middle. The CDR3 is 12 residues long. In DNA, the CDR3 is TGTGCCAGTACGAACACCGGTCAGCCCCAGCATTTT. It encodes CASTNTGQPQHF.

A remark on this clonotype: A much larger clone is a single base away; this may be a read error. The chain has TRBV19 and TRBJ1-5, with D uncertain. CDR1 and CDR2 (germline): LNHDA, SQIVND (reference sequence). Trimming left V 6 bases short and J 3 bases short, with 12 bases between. This CDR3 is 14 amino acids long. The CDR3 spells CASRPNRINQPQHF. The CDR3 DNA follows: TGTGCCAGTAGGCCGAACAGAATCAATCAGCCCCAGCATTTT.

About this clonotype: The conserved phenylalanine or tryptophan is not found at the CDR3 terminus, so this likely reflects a read error. V usage is TRBV20-1 and J usage is TRBJ1-1, with TRBD1 identical over 8 bases. Germline values: CDR1 DFQATT, CDR2 SNEGSKA (reference sequence). There are 13 residues in the CDR3. CDR3 in DNA: TGCAGTGCTAGAGACCCAGGGGGCACTGAGGCTTTCTCT. This sequence encodes CSARDPGGTEAFS.

This clonotype was seen many times. V and J are TRBV7-9 and TRBJ2-1, with a weak D call TRBD2 (6 bases). V was cut by 4 bases and J by 4 bases, with 14 bases left in between. The CDR3 runs to 15 residues. CDR1 is SEHNR, CDR2 FQNEAQ, per germline (reference sequence). As DNA, the CDR3 is TGTGCCAGCAGCTCACCAGCGGGTGGGTACAATGAGCAGTTCTTC. Residues: CASSSPAGGYNEQFF.

The genes are TRBV12-3 or TRBV12-4 and TRBJ1-5, with 7 bases aligning to TRBD1. The CDR3 has 18 amino acids. The trim removed 4 bases at V and 0 bases at J, leaving 12 bases unmatched. In DNA form, the CDR3 reads TGTGCCAGCAGTTACCGGGACAGCGAAGCTTATAGCAATCAGCCCCAGCATTTT. This gives the protein CASSYRDSEAYSNQPQHF.

This clonotype was detected a few times. This chain joins TRBV10-2 and TRBJ2-7; 8 bases agree with TRBD2. The CDR3 extends over 17 amino acids. The V and J ends lost 4 bases and 5 bases, in that order; junction bases with no gene match: 16. CDR1 is WSHSY and CDR2 is SAAADI in the germline V gene. Here the CDR3 DNA reads TGCGCCAGCAGTGCCAGCACAACCGAGCGGGGGACCCACGAGCAGTACTTC. Its translation: CASSASTTERGTHEQYF.

A note on this clonotype: This may be a read error, as it is one base from a much larger clone. The CDR3 reads CASCGRQGENEKLFF. The DNA of the CDR3 is TGTGCCAGCTGCGGGAGACAGGGAGAGAATGAAAAACTGTTTTTT. The chain links TRBV7-9 to TRBJ1-4; 7 positions agree with TRBD1. Germline V gene sequence: CDR1 SEHNR, CDR2 FQNEAQ (reference sequence). V shed 8 bases, J shed 5 bases, and the junction held 11 bases outside the gene matches. The CDR3 runs 15 residues.

This clonotype was recorded once. Germline is not matched at one junction end, which may reflect a read error. The rearrangement uses TRBV7-2 and TRBJ1-4, with D perhaps matching TRBD1 (6 bases). The germline V gene has CDR1 SGHTA and CDR2 FQGNSA. The CDR3 totals 20 residues. This chain's CDR3 is CASSRSSSRRGSAANEKLFF. The CDR3 DNA is TGCGCCAGCAGCCGTTCTTCGAGTCGCAGGGGCTCAGCAGCTAATGAAAAACTGTTTTTT.

The chain recombines TRBV2 with TRBJ1-1; D is unresolved. Looked up from germline, CDR1 is SNHLY and CDR2 is FYNNEI. The length of the CDR3 is 11 residues. The V and J ends lost 8 bases and 10 bases respectively, with 14 bases between them. The CDR3 spells CASEREGRAFF. The CDR3 DNA is TGTGCCAGCGAACGTGAGGGAAGAGCTTTCTTT. Drawing the rest from reference TRBV2 and TRBJ1-1, the complete variable domain is EPEVTQTPSHQVTQMGQEVILRCVPISNHLYFYWYRQILGQKVEFLVSFYNNEISEKSEIFDDQFSVERPDGSNFTLKIRSTKLEDSAMYFCASEREGRAFFGQGTRLTVV.

As for this clonotype: It is likely a read error, because the conserved phenylalanine at the end of the CDR3 is missing. CDR3 sequence reads: CAISEAMAYWDRGRFTEAFL. CDR3 coding DNA: TGTGCCATCAGTGAGGCAATGGCATATTGGGACAGGGGGCGGTTTACTGAAGCTTTCCTT. The chain carries TRBV10-3 and TRBJ1-1; 12 nucleotides agree with TRBD1. The V gene's germline CDR1 is ENHRY and CDR2 SYGVKD. The CDR3 spans 20 residues. Unmatched junction bases numbered 18, after V lost 2 bases and J lost 5 bases.

Remarks on this clonotype: This likely comes from a read error, as the CDR3 has no conserved phenylalanine or tryptophan at its end. It is unclear where the CDR3 begins or ends on the DNA, so no DNA is shown, and the CDR3 is as TCRdb lists it. The chain links TRBV7-2 to TRBJ2-2; the table's D call of TRBD1 was not tested on the DNA. CDR1 and CDR2 (germline): SGHTA, FQGNSA. Inclusive of both ends, the CDR3 amounts to 10 amino acids. CDR3 protein: CASSSHRGAD.

This clonotype appeared once. J is TRBJ1-5 and V is TRBV5-1, with D unclear. The germline CDR1 and CDR2 sequences are SGHRS and YFSETQ. V lost 4 bases to trimming and J lost 3 bases, with 14 bases between them. This CDR3 is 15 amino acids long. CDR3 nucleotides: TGCGCCAGCAGCCCCGGCGCGGGGAACAATCAGCCCCAGCATTTT. Translation gives CASSPGAGNNQPQHF.

This clonotype was recorded at least ten times. The chain has TRBV7-9 and TRBJ1-5; the match to TRBD1 covers 7 bases. CDR1 and CDR2 from the germline V gene are SEHNR and FQNEAQ (reference sequence). V lost 5 bases to trimming and J lost 5 bases; unmatched junction nucleotides: 12. This CDR3 is 16 amino acids long. DNA of the CDR3: TGTGCCAGCAGCCTTGGGAGGGGGCTTGGCGATCAGCCCCAGCATTTT. Its translation is CASSLGRGLGDQPQHF. The variable domain in full, completed from reference TRBV7-9 and TRBJ1-5, reads DTGVSQNPRHKITKRGQNVTFRCDPISEHNRLYWYRQTLGQGPEFLTYFQNEAQLEKSRLLSDRFSAERPKGSFSTLEIQRTEQGDSAMYLCASSLGRGLGDQPQHFGDGTRLSIL.

For this clonotype: At one of its ends the junction is not consistent with the germline gene, which may arise from a read error. V usage is TRBV10-3 and J usage is TRBJ2-2; TRBD1 agrees at 7 bases. The CDR3 length is 15 residues. Germline V CDR1 and CDR2: ENHRY, SYGVKD. CDR3 loop: CAIRLGQTNTGELYF. The CDR3 bases are TGTGCCATCAGGTTGGGACAGACGAACACCGGGGAGCTGTACTTC.

This clonotype has ten or more counts. The chain links TRBV7-6 to TRBJ2-7, with 11 bases identical to TRBD2. The CDR3 extends over 16 amino acids. V trimming: 3 bases; J trimming: 2 bases; junction bases outside the gene matches: 6. Germline V gene lookup returns CDR1 SGHVS and CDR2 FNYEAQ. The CDR3 reads CASSLGGTSGTYEQYF. Here the CDR3 DNA reads TGTGCCAGCAGCTTGGGAGGGACTAGCGGAACCTACGAGCAGTACTTC.

This clonotype was detected only a few times. V and J are TRBV3-1 and TRBJ2-5, with D unclear. Germline V lookup: CDR1 LGHDT, CDR2 YNNKEL (reference sequence). CDR3 length: 14 amino acids. V lost 0 bases and J lost 2, with 7 bases in between. The CDR3 DNA reads TGTGCCAGCAGCCAAGATCTACAGCAAGAGACCCAGTACTTC. Its translation is CASSQDLQQETQYF.